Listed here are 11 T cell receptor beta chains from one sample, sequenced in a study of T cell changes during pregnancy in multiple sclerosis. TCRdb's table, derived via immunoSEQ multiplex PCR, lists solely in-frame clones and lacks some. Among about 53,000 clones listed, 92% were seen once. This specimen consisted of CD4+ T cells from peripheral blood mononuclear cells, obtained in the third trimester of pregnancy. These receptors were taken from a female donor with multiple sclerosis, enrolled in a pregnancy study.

The DNA for the CDR3 is TGTGCCAGCAGTGACCAAGGGGCAGGCTACAATCAGCCCCAGCATTTT. Protein product: CASSDQGAGYNQPQHF. This chain links TRBV2 with TRBJ1-5; D might be TRBD1 (5 bases). Germline lookup yields CDR1 SNHLY and CDR2 FYNNEI. V was cut by 3 bases and J by 3 bases, with 15 bases left in between. The length of the CDR3 is 16 residues.

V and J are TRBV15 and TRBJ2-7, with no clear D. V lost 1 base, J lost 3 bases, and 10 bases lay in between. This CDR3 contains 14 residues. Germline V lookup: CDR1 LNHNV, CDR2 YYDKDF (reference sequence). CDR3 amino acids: CATSRVRQHYEQYF. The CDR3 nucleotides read TGTGCCACCAGCAGAGTCAGGCAACACTACGAGCAGTACTTC.

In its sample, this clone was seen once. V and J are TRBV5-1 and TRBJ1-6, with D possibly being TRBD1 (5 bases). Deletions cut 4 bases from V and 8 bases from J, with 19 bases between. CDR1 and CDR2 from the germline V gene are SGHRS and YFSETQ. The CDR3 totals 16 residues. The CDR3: CASSPSEGRLDSPLHF. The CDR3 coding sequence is TGCGCCAGCAGCCCGTCGGAGGGGCGATTGGATTCACCCCTCCACTTT.

CDR3: CSVEATYGYTF. CDR3 sequence (DNA): TGCAGCGTTGAGGCCACCTATGGCTACACCTTC. This sequence joins TRBV29-1 and TRBJ1-2; D remains ambiguous. Germline values: CDR1 SQVTM, CDR2 ANQGSEA. The CDR3 runs 11 residues. V lost 3 bases, J lost 4 bases, and 6 bases lay in between.

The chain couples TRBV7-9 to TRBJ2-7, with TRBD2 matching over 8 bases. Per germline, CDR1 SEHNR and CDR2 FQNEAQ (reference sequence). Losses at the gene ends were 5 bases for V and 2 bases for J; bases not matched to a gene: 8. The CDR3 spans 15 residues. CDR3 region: CASSPRGGPPYEQYF. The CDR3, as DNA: TGTGCCAGCAGCCCCCGGGGGGGGCCGCCCTACGAGCAGTACTTC.

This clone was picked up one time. The CDR3 region has the DNA TGTGCCAGCAGATTCCAGGGGGCGAAAGGAGATACGCAGTATTTT. Its translation: CASRFQGAKGDTQYF. The J gene is TRBJ2-3, the V gene TRBV6-1; 8 bases map to TRBD1. The length of the CDR3 is 15 residues. V shed 6 bases, J shed 5 bases, and the junction held 10 bases outside the gene matches. Germline CDR1 reads MNHNS; CDR2 reads SASEGT.

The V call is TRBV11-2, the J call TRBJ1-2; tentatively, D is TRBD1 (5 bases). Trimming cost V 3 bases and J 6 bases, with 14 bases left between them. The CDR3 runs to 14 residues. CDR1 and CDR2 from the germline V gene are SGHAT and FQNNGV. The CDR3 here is CASSLGRGYHGYTF. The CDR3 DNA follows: TGTGCCAGCAGCTTGGGAAGGGGTTATCATGGCTACACCTTC.

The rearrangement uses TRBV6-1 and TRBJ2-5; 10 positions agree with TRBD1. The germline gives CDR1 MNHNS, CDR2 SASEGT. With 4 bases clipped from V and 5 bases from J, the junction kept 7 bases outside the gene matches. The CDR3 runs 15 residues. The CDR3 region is CASSGIRDRGETQYF. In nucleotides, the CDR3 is TGTGCCAGCAGTGGGATCCGGGACAGGGGTGAGACCCAGTACTTC.

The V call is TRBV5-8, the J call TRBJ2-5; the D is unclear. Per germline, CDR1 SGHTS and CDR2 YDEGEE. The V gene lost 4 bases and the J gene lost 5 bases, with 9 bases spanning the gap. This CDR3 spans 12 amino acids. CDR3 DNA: TGTGCCAGCAGCGAGAATTGGGAGACCCAGTACTTC. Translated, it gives CASSENWETQYF.

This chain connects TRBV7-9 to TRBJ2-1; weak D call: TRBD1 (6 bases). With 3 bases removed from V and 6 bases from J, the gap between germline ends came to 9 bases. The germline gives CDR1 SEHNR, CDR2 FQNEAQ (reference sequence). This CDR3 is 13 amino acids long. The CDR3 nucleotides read TGTGCCAGCAGCTTTATAGGGGGCAATGAGCAGTTCTTC. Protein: CASSFIGGNEQFF.

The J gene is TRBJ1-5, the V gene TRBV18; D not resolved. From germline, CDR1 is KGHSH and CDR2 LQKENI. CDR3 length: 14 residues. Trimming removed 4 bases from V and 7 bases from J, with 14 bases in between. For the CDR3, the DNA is TGTGCCAGCTCACGAAGGACTGGAGAACAGCCCCAGCATTTT. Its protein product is CASSRRTGEQPQHF.